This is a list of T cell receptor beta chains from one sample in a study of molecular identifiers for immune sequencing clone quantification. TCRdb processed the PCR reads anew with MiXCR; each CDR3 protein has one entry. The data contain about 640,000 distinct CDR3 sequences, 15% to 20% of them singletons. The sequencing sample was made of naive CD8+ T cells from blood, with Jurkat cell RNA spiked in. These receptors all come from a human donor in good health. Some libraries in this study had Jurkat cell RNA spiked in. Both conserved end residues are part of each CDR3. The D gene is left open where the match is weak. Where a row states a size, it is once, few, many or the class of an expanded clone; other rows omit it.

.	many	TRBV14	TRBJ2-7	CASSQGMGAEQYF	TGTGCCAGCAGCCAAGGTATGGGAGCCGAGCAGTACTTC
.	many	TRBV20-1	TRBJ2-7	CSAAGTQSYEQYF	TGCAGTGCTGCCGGTACACAGTCCTACGAGCAGTACTTC
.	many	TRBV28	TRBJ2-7	CASRGPFGSYEQYF	TGTGCCAGCAGAGGCCCCTTTGGAAGCTACGAGCAGTACTTC
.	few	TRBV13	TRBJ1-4	CASSARFDTATNEKLFF	TGTGCCAGCAGCGCCCGATTTGACACGGCAACTAATGAAAAACTGTTTTTT
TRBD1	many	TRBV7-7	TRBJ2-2	CASSDRTGTANTGELFF	TGTGCCAGCAGCGATCGGACCGGGACAGCGAACACCGGGGAGCTGTTTTTT
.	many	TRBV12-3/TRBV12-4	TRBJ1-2	CASSLSEKSNYGYTF	TGTGCCAGCAGTTTATCGGAAAAGTCTAACTATGGCTACACCTTC
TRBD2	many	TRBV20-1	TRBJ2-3	CSAEILEGLAGEVYTDTQYF	TGCAGTGCCGAAATATTAGAAGGACTAGCGGGAGAAGTATACACAGATACGCAGTATTTT
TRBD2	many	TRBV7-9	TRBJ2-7	CASSSASGTSYEQYF	TGTGCCAGCAGCTCGGCTAGCGGGACCTCCTACGAGCAGTACTTC
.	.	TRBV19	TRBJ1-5	CASSRDGGGNQPQHF	TGTGCCAGTAGTAGGGACGGTGGGGGCAATCAGCCCCAGCATTTT
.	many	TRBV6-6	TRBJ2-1	CASDGRTVEGNEQFF	TGTGCCAGCGATGGACGGACCGTTGAGGGAAATGAGCAGTTCTTC
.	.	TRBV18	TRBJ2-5	CASSSENTGLETQYF	TGTGCCAGCTCATCCGAGAACACAGGGCTGGAGACCCAGTACTTC
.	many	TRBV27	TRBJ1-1	CASSLTPGDPEAFF	TGTGCCAGCAGTCTCACCCCCGGGGACCCTGAAGCTTTCTTT
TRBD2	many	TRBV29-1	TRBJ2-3	CSVELAGVLDTQYF	TGCAGCGTAGAACTAGCGGGAGTGCTAGATACGCAGTATTTT